The present T cell receptor (beta chain) was sequenced within a study of human T cells and chemical hapten exposure. Study-level points and caveats: The immune response of these alopecia patients might not match healthy individuals'. Correlating positively with patch test score were the PT1 expanded TCR counts. With DPC sensitization, TCRs exceeding 1 in 1000 frequency showed no change. Expanded TCRs made up significantly more big CDR3 similarity clusters than controls did.

Indicated time point: patch test 3, about 24 weeks after DPC sensitization. Noted treatment: therapeutic diphenylcyclopropenone sensitization with weekly scalp DPC. The CDR3 consists of 15 residues. V was trimmed by 2 bases and J by 3 bases, leaving 16 bases between them. CDR1 and CDR2 from the germline V gene are SQVTM and ANQGSEA. In regard to this clonotype: Its antigen is as yet unknown.

Each CDR3 protein gets one entry after TCRdb re-called the RACE reads with MiXCR. The sample holds about 170,000 distinct CDR3 sequences, roughly 25% seen once. The specimen comprised whole blood, sampled in connection with sensitization to the hapten diphenylcyclopropenone (DPC). This clonotype was obtained from a woman between 18 and 29 years old with alopecia areata. Some clones in this sample may be carry-over from other donors' samples. The chain joins TRBV29-1 to TRBJ2-5; tentatively, D is TRBD1 or TRBD2 (5 bases each). CDR3 sequence: CSVELFRDAKETQYF. The CDR3 DNA reads as TGCAGCGTTGAACTGTTCAGGGACGCTAAAGAGACCCAGTACTTC.